These 10 T cell receptor beta chains came from one sample sequenced in a study of T cell changes during pregnancy in multiple sclerosis. Clones were read by immunoSEQ multiplex PCR, and TCRdb kept only the in-frame ones, dropping some. The table lists approximately 53,000 clones, around 92% of them singletons. Material: CD4+ T cells from peripheral blood mononuclear cells, obtained in the third trimester of pregnancy. These receptors originate from a female donor with multiple sclerosis, enrolled in a pregnancy study.

This sequence joins TRBV20-1 and TRBJ2-3; no clear D gene. CDR1 and CDR2 (germline): DFQATT, SNEGSKA (reference sequence). V was cut by 6 bases and J by 5 bases, with 6 bases left in between. This CDR3 region has 10 residues. The DNA of the CDR3 is TGCAGTGCCTTCGTAGATACGCAGTATTTT. Its translation: CSAFVDTQYF.

This chain joins TRBV18 and TRBJ2-3; 7 nucleotides agree with TRBD1. The length of the CDR3 is 15 residues. The germline gives CDR1 KGHSH, CDR2 LQKENI. V shed 3 bases and J 1 base; nucleotides not matched to a gene: 4. The CDR3 region has the DNA TGTGCCAGCTCACCCCGGGACAGACGCACAGATACGCAGTATTTT. It codes for CASSPRDRRTDTQYF.

V and J are TRBV27 and TRBJ1-5; the D is unclear. Germline-derived CDR1 and CDR2 are MNHEY and SMNVEV (reference sequence). The V end lost 0 bases, the J end lost 11 bases, and 11 bases lay between the germline ends. The CDR3 contains 13 residues. The CDR3 region has the DNA TGTGCCAGCAGTTTATCCCAAGGAGCGTCCCAGCATTTT. Its translation: CASSLSQGASQHF.

The rearrangement joins TRBV27 to TRBJ2-3, with 7 positions matching TRBD2. This CDR3 region has 18 residues. Germline V CDR1 and CDR2: MNHEY, SMNVEV (reference sequence). Germline trimming cut 1 base from V and 4 bases from J; bases unmatched to any gene: 14. The DNA for the CDR3 is TGTGCCAGCAGTTTATTAGAGGGGAGGGGACCCTCGGCAGATACGCAGTATTTT. It yields the protein CASSLLEGRGPSADTQYF.

The chain employs TRBV19 and TRBJ2-3; 12 bases agree with TRBD2. The CDR3 totals 15 residues. Trimming took 5 bases from V and 4 from J; bases not matched to a gene: 4. The germline CDR1 and CDR2 sequences are LNHDA and SQIVND (reference sequence). The CDR3 sequence is CASSLAGGRADTQYF. The DNA of the CDR3 is TGTGCCAGTAGTCTAGCGGGGGGGCGAGCAGATACGCAGTATTTT.

The chain has TRBV5-1 and TRBJ1-2, with 7 nucleotides matching TRBD1. Germline lookup yields CDR1 SGHRS and CDR2 YFSETQ. This CDR3 comprises 14 residues. The ends lost 4 bases at V and 4 bases at J; junction bases unmatched: 7. CDR3 sequence (DNA): TGCGCCAGCAGCGCCGGGACAGAAGGCTATGGCTACACCTTC. Protein product: CASSAGTEGYGYTF.

The chain recombines TRBV7-2 with TRBJ1-5; weak D call: TRBD1 (6 bases). The CDR3 has 15 residues. CDR1 and CDR2 from the germline V gene are SGHTA and FQGNSA. Trimming pared 1 base from V and 2 bases from J, leaving 9 bases between. DNA of the CDR3: TGTGCCAGCAGCTTAGGATCAGGGGGCAATCAGCCCCAGCATTTT. Protein: CASSLGSGGNQPQHF.

The chain couples TRBV25-1 to TRBJ1-6; TRBD1 matches 8 bases. CDR1 is MGHDK, CDR2 SYGVNS, per germline. CDR3 length: 14 amino acids. J lost 10 bases, V lost 4 bases, and 6 bases had no gene match. CDR3 nucleotide sequence: TGTGCCAGCAGTGCCGACAGGGGCTTATCACCCCTCCACTTT. The encoded protein is CASSADRGLSPLHF.

This sequence joins TRBV9 and TRBJ2-1, with D possibly TRBD1 on 6 matching bases. The germline CDR1 and CDR2 sequences are SGDLS and YYNGEE. Trimming took off 5 bases at V and 2 bases at J, with 14 bases between the two ends. This CDR3 spans 15 amino acids. In DNA form, the CDR3 reads TGTGCCAGCAGTCGGGCAGGGGTGGCCTACAATGAGCAGTTCTTC. Encoded protein: CASSRAGVAYNEQFF.

The chain has TRBV19 and TRBJ2-3; D may be TRBD1 (6 bases). Germline V lookup: CDR1 LNHDA, CDR2 SQIVND (reference sequence). The CDR3 totals 11 residues. Trimming shortened V by 7 bases and J by 4 bases, and 6 bases separated the two germline ends. The CDR3 DNA reads as TGTGCCAGTAAGGGGGCAGATACGCAGTATTTT. Protein sequence: CASKGADTQYF.